The present T cell receptor beta chain was sequenced within a study of T cell responses to AZD1222 COVID-19 vaccine. Findings of the study overall: Possibly, clonal diversity was underestimated; donors were largely white British and included more females.

The repertoire was sequenced with immunoSEQ multiplex PCR; TCRdb's copy has only in-frame clones and lacks some. This table holds some 140,000 clones, 70% to 90% found once. About this clone itself: The antigen remains undetermined.

CDR1 SEHNR and CDR2 FQNEAQ come from the germline V gene (reference sequence). The length of the CDR3 is 14 residues. V was trimmed by 4 bases and J by 2 bases, leaving 12 bases between them. J is TRBJ2-7 and V is TRBV7-9; D may match TRBD1 or TRBD2 (5 bases each). This clonotype originated in an adult in good health. The source was peripheral blood, collected on day 0 of AZD1222 vaccination. This CDR3 is CASSSPGTPYEQYF. CDR3 DNA: TGTGCCAGCAGCTCCCCCGGGACCCCCTACGAGCAGTACTTC. Looking up the rest from reference TRBV7-9 and TRBJ2-7 gives the full variable domain: DTGVSQNPRHKITKRGQNVTFRCDPISEHNRLYWYRQTLGQGPEFLTYFQNEAQLEKSRLLSDRFSAERPKGSFSTLEIQRTEQGDSAMYLCASSSPGTPYEQYFGPGTRLTVT.